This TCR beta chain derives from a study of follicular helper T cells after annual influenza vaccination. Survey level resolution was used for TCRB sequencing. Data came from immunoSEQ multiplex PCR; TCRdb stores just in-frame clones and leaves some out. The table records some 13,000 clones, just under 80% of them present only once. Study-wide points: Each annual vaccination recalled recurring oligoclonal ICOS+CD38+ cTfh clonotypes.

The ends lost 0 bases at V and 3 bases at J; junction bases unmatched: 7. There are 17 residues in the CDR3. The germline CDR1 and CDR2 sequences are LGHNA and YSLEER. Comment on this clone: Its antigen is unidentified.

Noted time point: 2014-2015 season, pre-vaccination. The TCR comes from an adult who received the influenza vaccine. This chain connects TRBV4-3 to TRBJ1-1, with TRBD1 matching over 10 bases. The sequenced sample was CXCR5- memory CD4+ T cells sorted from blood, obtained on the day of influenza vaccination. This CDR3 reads CASSQDWGQGPYTEAFF. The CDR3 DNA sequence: TGCGCCAGCAGCCAAGATTGGGGACAGGGGCCGTACACTGAAGCTTTCTTT.